Each of the 9 T cell receptor beta chains below was sequenced from the same sample in a study of cytomegalovirus exposure and HLA in healthy donors. The PCR employed 60 Vbeta primers together with 13 Jbeta primers. Produced via immunoSEQ multiplex PCR; TCRdb's table is partial and in-frame only. Of 150,000 to 200,000 clones detected, over 60% appear once; the ten largest clones hold about 1.5%. Sequenced sample: PBMCs. These receptors were obtained from a woman aged 25 to 45 in good health and CMV-seronegative.

This clone was picked up a small number of times. The V and J genes are TRBV5-1 and TRBJ2-2; 7 positions match TRBD1. CDR3 length: 15 amino acids. V trimming: 4 bases; J trimming: 6 bases; junction bases outside the gene matches: 9. From germline, CDR1 is SGHRS and CDR2 YFSETQ. DNA for the CDR3: TGCGCCAGCAGCGAGCGACAGGGAATCGCCGGGGAGCTGTTTTTT. Its translation is CASSERQGIAGELFF.

The CDR3 region has the DNA TGTGCCAGCAGCGTGTGGGGGGGAGGTGGCTACACCTTC. Amino acids: CASSVWGGGGYTF. The V gene is TRBV9, the J gene TRBJ1-2; D perhaps matches TRBD1 (5 bases). The V and J ends lost 2 bases and 7 bases respectively, with 12 bases between them. Germline loops: CDR1 SGDLS, CDR2 YYNGEE. The CDR3 is 13 amino acids.

Concerning this clone: An end of the junction does not agree with germline; a read error may underlie this. V gene TRBV5-6 combines with J gene TRBJ1-2, with D unclear. The CDR3 is 16 residues long. Germline CDR1 and CDR2: SGHDT and YYEEEE. The CDR3 region is CASSLANGGRHYGYPF. In DNA form, the CDR3 reads TGTGCCAGCAGCTTGGCCAACGGAGGTAGGCACTATGGCTACCCCTTC.

The chain links TRBV19 to TRBJ1-5; D is unresolved. The CDR3 runs to 13 residues. V lost 3 bases and J 6 bases, leaving 9 bases between the germline ends. Germline CDR1 and CDR2: LNHDA and SQIVND (reference sequence). The CDR3 bases are TGTGCCAGTAGTATGTCGATCGGTCAGCCCCAGCATTTT. It translates to CASSMSIGQPQHF. Full variable domain (remainder filled in from reference TRBV19 and TRBJ1-5): DGGITQSPKYLFRKEGQNVTLSCEQNLNHDAMYWYRQDPGQGLRLIYYSQIVNDFQKGDIAEGYSVSREKKESFPLTVTSAQKNPTAFYLCASSMSIGQPQHFGDGTRLSIL.

V is TRBV9 and J is TRBJ2-1; D is undetermined. The germline gives CDR1 SGDLS, CDR2 YYNGEE. V dropped 7 bases and J dropped 10 bases, with 21 bases sitting between them. CDR3 length: 14 residues. CDR3 in amino acids: CASLGPICSDEQFF. The CDR3 DNA reads TGTGCCAGCCTTGGCCCTATTTGCAGCGACGAGCAGTTCTTC.

The rearrangement joins TRBV5-1 to TRBJ1-2, with TRBD1 matching 11 bases. Germline lookup yields CDR1 SGHRS and CDR2 YFSETQ. This CDR3 spans 15 amino acids. Trimming at V came to 4 bases and at J to 2 bases, leaving 4 bases not matched to a gene. The CDR3 region has the DNA TGCGCCAGCAGCGCCGGACAGGGGGCGAACTATGGCTACACCTTC. This codes for CASSAGQGANYGYTF.

The rearrangement links TRBV7-6 to TRBJ2-1; 8 nucleotides line up with TRBD2. CDR1 and CDR2 (germline): SGHVS, FNYEAQ. The CDR3 is 15 amino acids. Trimming took 5 bases from V and 5 from J; bases not matched to a gene: 8. The CDR3 here is CASSPRLATNNEQFF. DNA for the CDR3: TGTGCCAGCAGCCCCAGACTAGCGACAAACAATGAGCAGTTCTTC.

The chain uses TRBV29-1 and TRBJ1-2; tentatively, D is TRBD1 (5 bases). Trimming pared 5 bases from V and 12 bases from J, leaving 28 bases between. CDR3 length: 15 residues. Germline V gene data show CDR1 as SQVTM and CDR2 as ANQGSEA. CDR3 DNA: TGCAGCGTTCGAGATCTGTGGCAGGGCGCGGGATGCCACACCTTC. This translates into CSVRDLWQGAGCHTF.

The rearrangement joins TRBV19 to TRBJ2-1; 11 bases align to TRBD2. The CDR3 totals 13 residues. V lost 8 bases, J lost 5 bases, and 2 bases stayed unmatched. Germline values: CDR1 LNHDA, CDR2 SQIVND (reference sequence). CDR3 DNA sequence: TGTGCCAGTCGGACTAGCGGGCACAATGAGCAGTTCTTC. As protein: CASRTSGHNEQFF. The full variable domain, with the rest looked up from reference TRBV19 and TRBJ2-1, is DGGITQSPKYLFRKEGQNVTLSCEQNLNHDAMYWYRQDPGQGLRLIYYSQIVNDFQKGDIAEGYSVSREKKESFPLTVTSAQKNPTAFYLCASRTSGHNEQFFGPGTRLTVL.